These 6 T cell receptor beta chains were all obtained from the same sample, sequenced in a study of T cells in Graves' hyperthyroidism and ophthalmopathy. TCR beta CDR3 sequences were amplified from RNA transcripts. The HTBI primer set served for first-round RT-PCR of the TCR CDR3. TCRdb ran MiXCR on the multiplex PCR reads and lists one entry per CDR3 protein. This sample has some 300,000 distinct CDR3 sequences, with approximately 13% found just once. The specimen was blood. Receptor source: a woman between 35 and 50 years old with Graves' hyperthyroidism.

This clonotype came up a few times. The CDR3 loop is CASRSLSGANVLTF. The CDR3 DNA follows: TGCGCCAGCCGAAGTCTCTCTGGGGCCAACGTCCTGACTTTC. The rearrangement joins TRBV5-1 to TRBJ2-6; D uncertain. Trimming took 7 bases from V and 0 from J, leaving 8 bases between them. This CDR3 region has 14 residues. CDR1 SGHRS and CDR2 YFSETQ come from the germline V gene.

The rearrangement joins TRBV29-1 to TRBJ2-1, with 8 bases identical to TRBD1. Trimming cost V 4 bases and J 10 bases; bases outside gene matches: 12. This CDR3 spans 14 amino acids. Germline-derived CDR1 and CDR2 are SQVTM and ANQGSEA. The CDR3 protein is CSVVPLGQGDEQFF. CDR3 DNA sequence: TGCAGCGTTGTTCCCCTCGGACAGGGCGACGAGCAGTTCTTC.

This clonotype was found many times. This chain joins TRBV7-9 and TRBJ2-7; 7 bases are shared with TRBD1. V was pared by 5 bases and J by 2 bases, with 6 bases of the junction left unmatched. The CDR3 runs to 14 residues. Germline CDR1 and CDR2: SEHNR and FQNEAQ (reference sequence). CDR3 region: CASSVRQGPYEQYF. The DNA of the CDR3 is TGTGCCAGCAGCGTAAGACAGGGTCCCTACGAGCAGTACTTC.

This clonotype was found many times. This rearrangement joins TRBV7-4 to TRBJ2-3; no clear D. CDR1 SGHVT and CDR2 SQSDAQ come from the germline V gene. This CDR3 has 15 amino acids. Trimming removed 1 base from V and 1 base from J, with 9 bases in between. As DNA, the CDR3 is TGTGCCAGCAGCTTAGGTTTAGATGGCACAGATACGCAGTATTTT. This encodes CASSLGLDGTDTQYF.

This clonotype occurred many times. This chain links TRBV19 with TRBJ1-4; D call uncertain. The CDR3 spans 14 residues. The germline CDR1 and CDR2 sequences are LNHDA and SQIVND (reference sequence). Trimming left V 3 bases short and J 4 bases short, with 9 bases between. The CDR3 coding sequence is TGTGCCAGTAGTATGAGGAACCGTAATGAAAAACTGTTTTTT. This gives the protein CASSMRNRNEKLFF.

This clonotype was detected ten times or more. The V call is TRBV9, the J call TRBJ2-3, with TRBD2 matching over 7 bases. Looked up from germline, CDR1 is SGDLS and CDR2 is YYNGEE. The CDR3 sequence is 15 residues long. V trimming: 4 bases; J trimming: 0 bases; junction bases outside the gene matches: 5. The CDR3 here is CASSLREWSTDTQYF. CDR3 bases: TGTGCCAGCAGCTTGCGGGAGTGGAGCACAGATACGCAGTATTTT.